Listed below are T cell receptor beta chains from one sample, sequenced in a study of blood T cell repertoires in COVID-19. The assay was immunoSEQ multiplex PCR, and TCRdb's table has in-frame clones only and misses some. The sample has over 110,000 clones, about 80% seen once. Sample: peripheral blood. The receptors stem from a man aged 65 to 79 who had recovered from COVID-19. The CDR3 runs from the conserved cysteine through the conserved F or W. A D gene is named only where the DNA matches it firmly. Clone size is not always given. Where it is, it says once, few, many or a class for expanded clones.

>TRBJ1-1|NA|TRBV19|NA
CASSRAGGAGTEAFF
TGTGCCAGTAGTAGGGCGGGGGGCGCGGGTACTGAAGCTTTCTTT
>TRBJ2-1|TRBD1|TRBV9|NA
CASSGLPQGALNEQFF
TGTGCCAGCAGCGGGCTACCACAGGGGGCGTTAAATGAGCAGTTCTTC
>TRBJ2-1|TRBD2|TRBV2|NA
CASTVAGASLEQFF
TGTGCCAGCACCGTAGCGGGAGCATCGCTTGAGCAGTTCTTC
>TRBJ2-3|NA|TRBV7-6|NA
CASSPRAAGPDTQYF
TGTGCCAGCAGCCCCCGTGCGGCTGGCCCAGATACGCAGTATTTT
>TRBJ1-4|NA|TRBV19|few
CASTTLQGGDTELFF
TGTGCCAGTACGACTTTACAGGGTGGGGACACAGAACTGTTTTTT
>TRBJ1-2|NA|TRBV4-1|many
CASSQKSGRLAYGYTF
TGCGCCAGCAGCCAAAAAAGCGGGAGGTTAGCATATGGCTACACCTTC
>TRBJ1-1|TRBD1|TRBV12-3/TRBV12-4|few
CASKEGARTEAFF
TGTGCCAGCAAGGAGGGGGCGAGGACTGAAGCTTTCTTT
>TRBJ2-3|TRBD2|TRBV5-1|NA
CASSYGGSGTDTQYF
TGCGCCAGCAGCTACGGCGGGAGCGGCACAGATACGCAGTATTTT
>TRBJ2-7|TRBD2|TRBV3-1/TRBV3-2|NA
CASSPGLAGVREQYF
TGTGCCAGCAGCCCAGGACTAGCGGGAGTGAGGGAGCAGTACTTC
>TRBJ2-1|NA|TRBV7-2|NA
CASSPQGFYNEQFF
TGTGCCAGCAGCCCACAGGGATTCTACAATGAGCAGTTCTTC
>TRBJ1-2|NA|TRBV6-1|NA
CASSEAGVGYTF
TGTGCCAGCAGTGAAGCAGGGGTCGGCTACACCTTC
>TRBJ2-1|NA|TRBV9|NA
CASSNGIAAYNEQFF
TGTGCCAGCAGTAATGGGATAGCGGCTTACAATGAGCAGTTCTTC
>TRBJ1-1|TRBD1|TRBV28|few
CASSRQGRTFF
TGTGCCAGCAGTCGACAGGGACGAACTTTCTTT
>TRBJ2-7|TRBD2|TRBV6-5|NA
CASSSFGLVYEQYF
TGTGCCAGCAGTTCTTTCGGACTAGTCTACGAGCAGTACTTC
>TRBJ1-1|NA|TRBV7-9|NA
CASSLGGGDTEAFF
TGTGCCAGCAGCTTGGGAGGGGGAGACACTGAAGCTTTCTTT
>TRBJ2-1|NA|TRBV7-2|NA
CASSLVGGGKHNEQFF
TGTGCCAGCAGCTTAGTAGGGGGGGGGAAACACAATGAGCAGTTCTTC
>TRBJ1-3|NA|TRBV11-2|NA
CASSLWSSVYPYSGNTIYF
TGTGCCAGCAGCTTATGGTCTTCGGTATATCCCTACTCTGGAAACACCATATATTTT
>TRBJ2-3|TRBD2|TRBV27|NA
CASSFLSSGSSITDTQYF
TGTGCCAGCAGTTTTCTTTCCAGCGGGAGTTCTATCACAGATACGCAGTATTTT
>TRBJ2-1|NA|TRBV19|NA
CASSGLAGVYNEQFF
TGTGCCAGTAGTGGTTTGGCGGGCGTCTACAATGAGCAGTTCTTC
>TRBJ2-1|TRBD2|TRBV2|NA
CASSERLAGTSEQFF
TGTGCCAGCAGTGAAAGGCTAGCGGGAACTAGTGAGCAGTTCTTC
>TRBJ1-1|NA|TRBV10-3|few
CAISPGMNTEAFF
TGTGCCATCTCTCCAGGGATGAACACTGAAGCTTTCTTT
>TRBJ1-5|TRBD1|TRBV10-2|NA
CASRETGLGQPQHF
TGCGCCAGCAGGGAGACAGGGTTGGGGCAGCCCCAGCATTTT
>TRBJ2-3|TRBD2|TRBV10-3|NA
CAISPGLDPDTQYF
TGTGCCATCAGTCCGGGACTAGACCCAGATACGCAGTATTTT
>TRBJ2-1|NA|TRBV7-9|NA
CASSFGGYNEQFF
TGTGCCAGCAGCTTTGGGGGGTATAATGAGCAGTTCTTC
>TRBJ2-3|TRBD2|TRBV18|NA
CASSPGTSGKTDTQYF
TGTGCCAGCTCACCAGGGACTAGCGGGAAGACAGATACGCAGTATTTT
>TRBJ1-4|NA|TRBV18|NA
CASSTGRDRLEKLFF
TGTGCCAGCTCTACCGGGCGAGACAGGTTGGAAAAACTGTTTTTT
>TRBJ2-4|NA|TRBV5-1|NA
CASSSGQAKNIQYF
TGCGCCAGCAGCTCAGGACAGGCCAAAAACATTCAGTACTTC
>TRBJ1-6|TRBD1|TRBV7-9|NA
CASSTGGGSPLHF
TGTGCCAGCAGCACAGGGGGCGGTTCACCCCTCCACTTT
>TRBJ2-7|NA|TRBV27|NA
CASSPLVESSYEQYF
TGTGCCAGCAGTCCCCTAGTCGAGAGCTCCTACGAGCAGTACTTC
>TRBJ1-1|NA|TRBV19|once
CASSISAGEGTEAFF
TGTGCCAGTAGTATTTCGGCAGGGGAGGGCACTGAAGCTTTCTTT
>TRBJ1-2|TRBD1|TRBV5-1|once
CASSFGQGYGYTF
TGCGCCAGCAGCTTTGGACAGGGGTATGGCTACACCTTC
>TRBJ2-2|TRBD2|TRBV10-3|NA
CAISEPMGLSGRAVNTGELFF
TGTGCCATCAGTGAGCCGATGGGCCTTAGCGGGAGGGCCGTAAACACCGGGGAGCTGTTTTTT